The clone carrying this T cell receptor beta chain was seen ten or more times. The target antigen is unknown. It was by 5'RACE with 10-nucleotide random UMIs that the cDNA was made. Every sequencing run gave over 170 million TCR-beta sequences, taken from 15-18 subjects. TCRdb reanalysed the 5' RACE reads using MiXCR and keeps one entry per CDR3 protein. The sample consists of approximately 74,000 distinct CDR3 sequences, 9.4% of them appearing once. This CDR3 has 13 amino acids. Between the trimmed V and J ends, which lost 5 bases and 2 bases, there was a span of 7 bases. CDR1 and CDR2 from the germline V gene are MDHEN and SYDVKM. These data are taken from a study of neurological immune-mediated disorders. Study-level results: Across subjects, no CDR3 amino acid sequence appeared in expanded clones of more than one subject, a finding that suggested private repertoires in all groups. The study found the most TCR clonal expansion in HTLV-1-associated myelopathy and the least in multiple sclerosis, below healthy controls.

The sequenced material came from PBMCs. The V gene is TRBV28, the J gene TRBJ1-5; D ambiguous. The clonotype comes from a man aged 45-65 years in good health. CDR3 in DNA: TGTGCCAGCAGTATCATTGGCAATCAGCCCCAGCATTTT. Translation gives CASSIIGNQPQHF.